Sequencing of this TCR beta chain was carried out in a study of response to subunit inactivated influenza vaccine. Overall study findings and caveats: The authors put forward the suggestion that each seasonal influenza vaccination may bring in only a limited number of new T cells.

In the case of this clonotype: The antigen is not known.

Via MiXCR, TCRdb re-called the RT-PCR reads, giving one row per CDR3 protein. Of about 700,000 distinct CDR3 sequences in the sample, 15% to 19% were seen once. Looked up from germline, CDR1 is LGHNA and CDR2 is YSLEER. V lost 4 bases and J lost 1; bases outside the gene matches: 4. The CDR3 has 16 residues. The chain combines TRBV4-3 with TRBJ2-2, with TRBD2 identical over 9 bases. The receptor comes from a man aged 50 to 59 who received an inactivated influenza vaccine. This specimen was PBMCs from blood, taken approximately 13 days after vaccination. CDR3 DNA: TGCGCCAGCAGCCTTCGGACTAGCGAGAACACCGGGGAGCTGTTTTTT. It translates to CASSLRTSENTGELFF.